These 14 T cell receptor beta chains were sequenced from one sample in a study of molecular identifiers for immune sequencing clone quantification (dated by TCRdb to 2017 to 2018). Library preparation employed PCR. For sequencing, a NextSeq 500 was employed. Using fastp trimming at Q25 and MiXCR clonotype assembly, TCRdb reanalyzed the public sequencing data and kept in-frame beta chains. Every distinct CDR3 protein forms one entry, paired with its most common genes and DNA. The sample contains some 680,000 distinct CDR3 sequences, approximately 24% of them found a single time. The ten biggest clones cover roughly 0.83% of the sample. The material sequenced was naive CD8+ T cells from blood, with Jurkat cell RNA spiked in. The cell subset or site label of this sample denotes: FACS-sorted CD8+CD4-CCR7+CD45RA+ naive T cells. The source of these receptors is a human donor in good health. Some libraries in this study had Jurkat cell RNA spiked in.

CDR3 amino acids: CASTRSNSPLHF. DNA for the CDR3: TGTGCCAGTACACGCAGTAATTCACCCCTCCACTTT. The chain joins TRBV19 to TRBJ1-6, with D unclear. Deletions cut 7 bases from V and 6 bases from J, with 7 bases between. The CDR3 has 12 residues. The germline gives CDR1 LNHDA, CDR2 SQIVND (reference sequence).

This chain links TRBV5-6 with TRBJ2-1, with D uncertain. The CDR3 contains 15 residues. Trimming stripped 0 bases from V and 2 bases from J, with 9 bases between. Germline V gene lookup returns CDR1 SGHDT and CDR2 YYEEEE. For the CDR3, the DNA is TGTGCCAGCAGCTTGGTGGCGCGGACCTACAATGAGCAGTTCTTC. It encodes CASSLVARTYNEQFF.

In the case of this clonotype: One base away lies a much larger clone, so this may be a sequencing read error. The genes are TRBV19 and TRBJ1-1; the D gene is possibly TRBD1 (5 bases). V lost 1 base to trimming and J lost 2 bases, with 17 bases between them. Germline CDR1 is LNHDA and CDR2 is SQIVND (reference sequence). This CDR3 has 17 amino acids. CDR3: CASSIVPFHGGNTEAFF. Written as DNA, the CDR3 is TGTGCCAGTAGTATAGTTCCCTTCCACGGGGGTAACACTGAAGCTTTCTTT. The complete variable domain, with remaining parts taken from reference TRBV19 and TRBJ1-1, reads DGGITQSPKYLFRKEGQNVTLSCEQNLNHDAMYWYRQDPGQGLRLIYYSQIVNDFQKGDIAEGYSVSREKKESFPLTVTSAQKNPTAFYLCASSIVPFHGGNTEAFFGQGTRLTVV.

This clonotype was seen ten or more times. This rearrangement joins TRBV27 to TRBJ2-7, with D possibly matching TRBD1 (5 bases). The germline CDR1 and CDR2 sequences are MNHEY and SMNVEV (reference sequence). V was cut by 3 bases and J by 4 bases, with 13 bases left in between. The CDR3 is 14 residues long. The CDR3 here is CASSFSGYGYEQYF. The CDR3 DNA is TGTGCCAGCAGTTTTTCAGGGTATGGGTACGAGCAGTACTTC.

This clonotype has at least ten counts. This chain joins TRBV6-2 or TRBV6-3 and TRBJ1-5, with TRBD1 identical over 8 bases. The V segment lost 7 bases and the J segment 7 bases; nucleotides outside the gene matches: 6. This CDR3 is built from 13 residues. Germline V CDR1 and CDR2: MNHEY, SVGEGT. CDR3 sequence: CASTQGARQPQHF. The CDR3 nucleotides read TGTGCCAGCACGCAGGGGGCAAGGCAGCCCCAGCATTTT.

As for this clonotype: Given a much more abundant clone one base away, this may be a read error. The chain is built from TRBV4-3 and TRBJ1-4; D is unclear. The CDR3 is 15 amino acids. The V gene's germline CDR1 is LGHNA and CDR2 YSLEER. V was trimmed by 0 bases and J by 5 bases, leaving 10 bases between them. CDR3 nucleotides: TGCGCCAGCAGCCAAGAGGGATTCGGGAATGAAAAACTGTTTTTT. It yields the protein CASSQEGFGNEKLFF.

At least ten counts were recorded for this clonotype. The chain is built from TRBV29-1 and TRBJ2-7, with D unclear. V lost 6 bases to trimming and J lost 4 bases, with 10 bases between them. The germline CDR1 and CDR2 sequences are SQVTM and ANQGSEA. The CDR3 is made up of 11 amino acids. Here the CDR3 reads CSVEAEYEQYF. In nucleotides, the CDR3 is TGCAGCGTAGAGGCGGAGTACGAGCAGTACTTC.

At least ten counts were recorded for this clonotype. The chain links TRBV2 to TRBJ2-3; D possibly matches TRBD1 or TRBD2 (5 bases each). This CDR3 contains 16 residues. Trimming left V 2 bases short and J 2 bases short, with 14 bases between. Germline loops: CDR1 SNHLY, CDR2 FYNNEI. CDR3: CASSERTGGATDTQYF. The CDR3 coding sequence is TGTGCCAGCAGTGAAAGGACTGGTGGGGCCACAGATACGCAGTATTTT.

The genes are TRBV20-1 and TRBJ2-4, with a tentative D call TRBD2 (5 bases). The CDR3 totals 15 residues. Trimming removed 6 bases from V and 0 bases from J, with 15 bases in between. Germline assignment: CDR1 DFQATT and CDR2 SNEGSKA (reference sequence). Written as DNA, the CDR3 is TGCAGTGCCTCCACGACGGGAATAGCCAAAAACATTCAGTACTTC. Protein: CSASTTGIAKNIQYF.

The chain combines TRBV6-5 with TRBJ1-6; D remains ambiguous. CDR1 and CDR2 from the germline V gene are MNHEY and SVGAGI. V was cut by 4 bases and J by 12 bases, with 7 bases left in between. The CDR3 has 11 amino acids. The CDR3 sequence: CASSSKLPLHF. The CDR3 DNA sequence: TGTGCCAGCAGTTCGAAGTTACCCCTCCACTTT.

This clonotype occurred a few times. This chain joins TRBV27 and TRBJ2-3; 8 nucleotides line up with TRBD2. Trimming took 5 bases from V and 1 from J; bases not matched to a gene: 8. The germline V gene encodes CDR1 MNHEY and CDR2 SMNVEV (reference sequence). The CDR3 extends over 16 amino acids. The CDR3 is CASSQGLAYRTDTQYF. CDR3 DNA sequence: TGTGCCAGCAGTCAAGGACTAGCCTATCGCACAGATACGCAGTATTTT.

The chain links TRBV28 to TRBJ2-1; possible D gene TRBD1, 5 bases. The germline V gene encodes CDR1 MDHEN and CDR2 SYDVKM. Between the trimmed V and J ends, which lost 4 bases and 3 bases, there was a span of 10 bases. The CDR3 spans 14 residues. In nucleotides, the CDR3 is TGTGCCAGCAGTTCGTGGACACTCTACAATGAGCAGTTCTTC. Its translation is CASSSWTLYNEQFF.

This clonotype has more than one count but fewer than ten. The chain carries TRBV12-5 and TRBJ2-1; D is unresolved. Trimming cost V 3 bases and J 8 bases, with 14 bases left between them. Germline V gene sequence: CDR1 LGHNT, CDR2 FRNRAP. CDR3 length: 14 amino acids. CDR3 protein: CASGFAPSTYEQFF. The CDR3 DNA follows: TGTGCTAGTGGTTTCGCCCCCAGTACTTATGAGCAGTTCTTC.

The V and J genes are TRBV6-2 or TRBV6-3 and TRBJ2-7, with TRBD1 matching over 9 bases. Germline V CDR1 and CDR2: MNHEY, SVGEGT. V shed 4 bases, J shed 7 bases, and the junction held 8 bases outside the gene matches. The CDR3 consists of 14 residues. DNA for the CDR3: TGTGCCAGCAGTTCCCCTAGGACAGGGGTTGAGCAGTACTTC. It encodes CASSSPRTGVEQYF.